The source of this T cell receptor (beta chain) is a study of CD8 T cells in ankylosing spondylitis. Study-wide findings and caveats: Seemingly characteristic of ankylosing spondylitis blood was a TCR beta motif consisting of about 8 highly homologous variants. Reactive arthritis synovial fluid and blood previously showed some of these motif variants.

For TCR beta, libraries came from quantitative 5'-RACE with molecular barcodes. Each CDR3 protein gets one entry after TCRdb re-called the 5' RACE reads with MiXCR. The sample includes fewer than 750,000 distinct CDR3 sequences, around a fifth of them seen just once. This clonotype showed up just a few times. Its antigen is currently unknown. The sample comprised blood, either unsorted or a sorted T cell fraction (not recorded which). The clonotype was recovered from a male donor with ankylosing spondylitis.

Here the CDR3 reads CASSVDWGSRGSEKLFF. The CDR3 DNA reads as TGTGCCAGCAGCGTAGATTGGGGGAGTCGGGGAAGCGAAAAACTGTTTTTT. V gene TRBV9 combines with J gene TRBJ1-4; weak D call: TRBD1 (5 bases). CDR1 is SGDLS, CDR2 YYNGEE, per germline. This CDR3 comprises 17 residues. Trimming shortened V by 0 bases and J by 8 bases, and 20 bases separated the two germline ends.